This T cell receptor (beta chain) appears in the sequencing data of a study of liver allograft versus peripheral blood T cells. Across the whole study: Recipients' peripheral blood T cell receptor repertoires were compared with those in transplanted livers.

Details on this clonotype: Its target is not known. This may come from a read error, since a much larger clone is one base off.

The CDR3 is 13 residues long. V was trimmed by 5 bases and J by 5 bases, leaving 13 bases between them. Germline V gene sequence: CDR1 SGHTA, CDR2 FQGNSA. Findings of the study overall: Differences were reported between the T cell receptor repertoires inside liver allografts and those that were detected in peripheral blood.

TCRdb itself ran the reads through MiXCR, one entry per CDR3 protein. The profile shows some 10,000 distinct CDR3 sequences, approximately 17% of them singletons. The receptor was derived from a human patient who had a liver transplant. Part of the T cells may come from the graft donor. The chain links TRBV7-2 to TRBJ2-7, with D possibly being TRBD1 (5 bases). The CDR3 nucleotides are TGTGCCAGCAGCCCCCAGGGCTTGGACGAGCAGTACTTC. Translating it yields CASSPQGLDEQYF. Full variable domain (remainder filled in from reference TRBV7-2 and TRBJ2-7): GAGVSQSPSNKVTEKGKDVELRCDPISGHTALYWYRQSLGQGLEFLIYFQGNSAPDKSGLPSDRFSAERTGGSVSTLTIQRTQQEDSAVYLCASSPQGLDEQYFGPGTRLTVT.